These 2 T cell receptor beta chains share one sample of origin, sequenced in a study of response to subunit inactivated influenza vaccine. MiXCR was run by TCRdb on the RT-PCR reads, yielding one entry per CDR3 protein. The table records 600,000 to 700,000 distinct CDR3 sequences, less than 15% of them present only once. This sample comprised PBMCs from blood, obtained around 15 days before vaccination. All receptors derive from a man in his fifties or sixties who received an inactivated influenza vaccine.

This clonotype occurred a few times. Written as DNA, the CDR3 is TGTGCCAGCAGCTTAAATACAGGGAGTTCTGAGACCCAGTACTTC. This gives the protein CASSLNTGSSETQYF. The V and J genes are TRBV7-2 and TRBJ2-5; possibly TRBD1 for D (6 bases). The ends were cut back, 2 bases at V and 5 bases at J, with 15 bases in the middle. The CDR3 has 15 amino acids. Looked up from germline, CDR1 is SGHTA and CDR2 is FQGNSA.

At least ten counts were recorded for this clonotype. Written as DNA, the CDR3 is TGTGCCAGCAGTCGATACGACAGGGGGGTCCACGAGCAGTACTTC. This codes for CASSRYDRGVHEQYF. V is TRBV7-6 and J is TRBJ2-7; the match to TRBD1 covers 9 bases. V trimming: 6 bases; J trimming: 5 bases; junction bases outside the gene matches: 11. The CDR3 contains 15 residues. Germline CDR1 reads SGHVS; CDR2 reads FNYEAQ. The variable domain in full, completed from reference TRBV7-6 and TRBJ2-7, reads GAGVSQSPRYKVTKRGQDVALRCDPISGHVSLYWYRQALGQGPEFLTYFNYEAQQDKSGLPNDRFSAERPEGSISTLTIQRTEQRDSAMYRCASSRYDRGVHEQYFGPGTRLTVT.